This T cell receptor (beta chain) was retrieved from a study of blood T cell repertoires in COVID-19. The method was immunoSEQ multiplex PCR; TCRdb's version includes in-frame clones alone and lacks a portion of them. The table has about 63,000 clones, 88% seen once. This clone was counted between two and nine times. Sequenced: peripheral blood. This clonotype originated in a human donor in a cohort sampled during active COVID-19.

CDR3 sequence: CASSQASLGQVNQTQYF. CDR3 DNA: TGTGCCAGCAGCCAAGCGTCTTTAGGACAGGTTAACCAGACCCAGTACTTC. This chain uses TRBV14 with TRBJ2-5, with 7 positions matching TRBD1. J gave up 6 bases and V 1 base, and 14 bases lay outside the gene matches. This CDR3 has 17 amino acids. Germline V gives CDR1 SGHDN, CDR2 FVKESK.